This TCR beta chain was found in a study of blood T cell repertoires in COVID-19. Original processing notes: Scientists estimated how many nucleated cells there were by amplifying reference gene primers. Assay used: immunoSEQ multiplex PCR; TCRdb lists only in-frame clones, some missing. The V and J calls and clone size come from that table; D and trimming were worked out from the DNA. The sample holds 150,000 to 200,000 clones, approximately 80% seen once. The CDR3 contains 17 residues. V shed 5 bases, J shed 0 bases, and the junction held 13 bases outside the gene matches. Germline V gives CDR1 SQVTM, CDR2 ANQGSEA.

The chain employs TRBV29-1 and TRBJ1-2; 9 bases are shared with TRBD1. This clonotype originated in a human donor in a cohort sampled during active COVID-19. The specimen was peripheral blood. The CDR3 DNA is TGCAGCGTTTATGAGACCCCGGGACAGGGTTCTAACTATGGCTACACCTTC. Protein sequence: CSVYETPGQGSNYGYTF.